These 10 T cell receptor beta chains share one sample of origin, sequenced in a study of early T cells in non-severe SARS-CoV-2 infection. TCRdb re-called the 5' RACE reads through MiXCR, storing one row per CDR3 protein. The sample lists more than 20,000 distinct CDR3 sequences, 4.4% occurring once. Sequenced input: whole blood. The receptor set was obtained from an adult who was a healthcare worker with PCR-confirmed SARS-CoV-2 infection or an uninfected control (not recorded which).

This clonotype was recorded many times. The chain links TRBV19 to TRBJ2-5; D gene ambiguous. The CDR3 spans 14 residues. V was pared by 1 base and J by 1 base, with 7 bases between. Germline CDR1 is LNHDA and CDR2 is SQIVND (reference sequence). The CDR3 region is CASSIGLPQETQYF. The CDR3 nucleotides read TGTGCCAGTAGTATAGGACTCCCCCAAGAGACCCAGTACTTC.

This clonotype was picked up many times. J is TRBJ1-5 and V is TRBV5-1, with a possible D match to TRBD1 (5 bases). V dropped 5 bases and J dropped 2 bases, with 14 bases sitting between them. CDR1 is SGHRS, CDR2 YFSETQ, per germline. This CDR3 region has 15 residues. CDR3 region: CASRQDSLGNQPQHF. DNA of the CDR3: TGCGCCAGCAGACAAGACAGTTTAGGCAATCAGCCCCAGCATTTT.

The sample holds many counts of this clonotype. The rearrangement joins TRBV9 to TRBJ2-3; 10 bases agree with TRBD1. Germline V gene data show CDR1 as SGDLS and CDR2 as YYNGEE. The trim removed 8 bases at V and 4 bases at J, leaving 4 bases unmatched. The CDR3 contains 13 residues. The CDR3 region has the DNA TGTGCCAGAGCCGGGACAGGGGCAGATACGCAGTATTTT. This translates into CARAGTGADTQYF. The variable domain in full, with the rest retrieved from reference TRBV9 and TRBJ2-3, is DSGVTQTPKHLITATGQRVTLRCSPRSGDLSVYWYQQSLDQGLQFLIQYYNGEERAKGNILERFSAQQFPDLHSELNLSSLELGDSALYFCARAGTGADTQYFGPGTRLTVL.

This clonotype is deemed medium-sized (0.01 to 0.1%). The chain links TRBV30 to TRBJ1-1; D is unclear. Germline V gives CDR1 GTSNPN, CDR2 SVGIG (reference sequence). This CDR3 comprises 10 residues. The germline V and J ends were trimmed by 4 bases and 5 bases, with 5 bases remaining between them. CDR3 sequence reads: CAWNNTEAFF. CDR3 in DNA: TGTGCCTGGAACAATACTGAAGCTTTCTTT. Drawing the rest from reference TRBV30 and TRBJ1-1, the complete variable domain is SQTIHQWPATLVQPVGSPLSLECTVEGTSNPNLYWYRQAAGRGLQLLFYSVGIGQISSEVPQNLSASRPQDRQFILSSKKLLLSDSGFYLCAWNNTEAFFGQGTRLTVV.

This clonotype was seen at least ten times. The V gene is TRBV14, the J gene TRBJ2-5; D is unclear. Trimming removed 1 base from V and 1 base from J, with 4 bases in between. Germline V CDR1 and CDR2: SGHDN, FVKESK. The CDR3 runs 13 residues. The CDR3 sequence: CASSQGLQETQYF. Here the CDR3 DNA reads TGTGCCAGCAGCCAAGGGCTCCAAGAGACCCAGTACTTC.

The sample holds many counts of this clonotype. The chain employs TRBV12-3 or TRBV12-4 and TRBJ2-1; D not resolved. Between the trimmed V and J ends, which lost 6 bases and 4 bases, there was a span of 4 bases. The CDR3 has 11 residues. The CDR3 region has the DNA TGTGCCAGCAGCTGGTACAATGAGCAGTTCTTC. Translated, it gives CASSWYNEQFF.

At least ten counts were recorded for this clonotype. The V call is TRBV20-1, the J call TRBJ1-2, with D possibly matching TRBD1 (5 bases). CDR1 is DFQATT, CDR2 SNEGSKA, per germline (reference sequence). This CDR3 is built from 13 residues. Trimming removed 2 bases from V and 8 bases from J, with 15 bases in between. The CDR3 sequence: CSARPRLGEGYTF. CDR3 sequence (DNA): TGCAGTGCTAGACCCCGCCTGGGGGAGGGCTACACCTTC.

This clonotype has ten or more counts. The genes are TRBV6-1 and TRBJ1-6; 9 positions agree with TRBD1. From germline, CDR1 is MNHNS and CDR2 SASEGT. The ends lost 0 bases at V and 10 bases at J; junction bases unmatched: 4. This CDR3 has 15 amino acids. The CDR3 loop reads CASSEATGGVSPLHF. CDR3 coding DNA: TGTGCCAGCAGTGAAGCAACAGGGGGCGTCTCACCCCTCCACTTT.

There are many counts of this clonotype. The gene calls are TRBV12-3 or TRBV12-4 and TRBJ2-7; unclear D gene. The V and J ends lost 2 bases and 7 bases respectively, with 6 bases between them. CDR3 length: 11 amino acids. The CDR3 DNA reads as TGTGCCAGCAGTTTAACACGAGAGCAGTACTTC. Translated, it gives CASSLTREQYF.

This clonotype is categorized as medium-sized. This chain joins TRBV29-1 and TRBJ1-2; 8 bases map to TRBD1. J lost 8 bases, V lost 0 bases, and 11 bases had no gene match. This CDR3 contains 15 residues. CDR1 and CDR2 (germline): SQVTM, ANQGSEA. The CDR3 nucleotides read TGCAGCGTTGAAGATAGAGGACAGGGCGGCTCGGGCTACACCTTC. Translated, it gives CSVEDRGQGGSGYTF.